This T cell receptor beta chain was sequenced for a study of T cells in Graves' hyperthyroidism and ophthalmopathy. Study-level information: Blood from the periphery was taken at initial diagnosis, before any treatment.

Per the germline V gene, CDR1 is MNHEY and CDR2 is SVGEGT. Trimming removed 3 bases at V and 1 base at J, with 15 bases between. The CDR3 runs 16 residues. This clonotype was counted between two and nine times. Its antigen is still unknown. Disease duration under 2 months; hyperthyroidism patients were aged 18 to 65. Clinical symptoms, serum thyroxine and TRAb, thyroid ultrasound and orbital computed tomography together formed the diagnostic basis. The study's findings and limits: Researchers found most expanded thyroid clonotypes above 0.001 in blood as well.

Amplified TCR beta CDR3 regions came from RNA transcripts. The HTBI primer set drove a first-round RT-PCR of the TCR CDR3. Via MiXCR, TCRdb re-called the multiplex PCR reads, giving one row per CDR3 protein. The table has over 250,000 distinct CDR3 sequences, around a quarter seen once. The sample was blood. The source is a middle-aged man with Graves' hyperthyroidism that later progressed to Graves' ophthalmopathy. The chain combines TRBV6-2 or TRBV6-3 with TRBJ1-1; no definite D call. CDR3 protein: CASSYKTWQPNTEAFF. The CDR3, as DNA: TGTGCCAGCAGTTATAAGACGTGGCAGCCGAACACTGAAGCTTTCTTT.